This is a list of T cell receptor beta chains from one sample in a study of blood T cell repertoires in COVID-19. Assay used: immunoSEQ multiplex PCR; TCRdb lists only in-frame clones, some missing. The data show 150,000 to 200,000 clones, approximately 95% seen once. The source material was peripheral blood. The receptor set was obtained from a woman aged 60-70 years with COVID-19, enrolled during active disease. CDR3s leave out the opening cysteine and the closing phenylalanine or tryptophan.

TRBJ1-2,11,TRBV19,ASEGQMMAGYT
TRBJ1-2,12,TRBV28,AAIEGAGADGYT
TRBJ1-4,13,TRBV7-2,ASSKNRGPNEKLF
TRBJ2-3,12,TRBV6-5,ASSSRPSTDTQY
TRBJ1-4,13,TRBV7-2,ASSKEGSTNEKLF
TRBJ1-6,12,TRBV10-2,ASSGDTDNSPLH
TRBJ1-4,13,TRBV5-1,ASSLDGTGGEKLF
TRBJ1-2,12,TRBV7-9,ASSRGFTGYGYT
TRBJ1-2,13,TRBV19,ASSGQGGTNYGYT
TRBJ1-1,12,TRBV27,ASSILQGGTEAF
TRBJ1-2,12,TRBV5-6,ASTRGGSNYGYT
TRBJ2-2,13,TRBV19,ASSIVDIYTGELF
TRBJ1-2,13,TRBV5-1,ASSLRRDSPFGYT
TRBJ2-1,11,TRBV4-1,ASSQMGGREQF
TRBJ2-2,14,TRBV18,ASSVGQALNTGELF
TRBJ1-6,14,TRBV21-1,ASSTPRGTFNSPLH
TRBJ2-5,13,TRBV7-9,ASSSPGQGGETQY
TRBJ2-1,13,TRBV15,ATSGLQTGDNEQF
TRBJ1-3,14,TRBV18,ASSPGDRGFGNTIY
TRBJ1-3,12,TRBV5-1,ASTPDSSGNTIY